The next 14 T cell receptor beta chains were all read from a single sample in a study of T-cell reconstitution after alpha-beta-depleted transplantation in children. The TCRbeta library incorporated unique molecular identifiers. TCRdb processed the PCR reads anew with MiXCR; each CDR3 protein has one entry. The sample lists approximately 1,000,000 distinct CDR3 sequences; roughly 29% were seen once. The starting material was PBMCs, mostly from graft donor cells, obtained 360 days after TCRalphabeta/CD19-depleted stem cell transplant. The receptors stem from a boy under three years old who had a stem cell transplant for SCID, so the T cells may come from the graft donor.

The gene calls are TRBV12-3 or TRBV12-4 and TRBJ2-1; possibly TRBD2 for D (5 bases). The V end was cut by 6 bases, the J end by 7 bases, with 19 bases between. The CDR3 runs to 15 residues. CDR3 sequence reads: CASRDPAAGTNEQFF. The CDR3 DNA is TGTGCCAGCAGGGACCCTGCCGCGGGTACAAATGAGCAGTTCTTC.

Ten or more counts support this clonotype. The V call is TRBV15, the J call TRBJ1-4, with no clear D. Germline values: CDR1 LNHNV, CDR2 YYDKDF (reference sequence). The CDR3 sequence is 15 residues long. Trimming stripped 0 bases from V and 4 bases from J, with 9 bases between. The CDR3 sequence: CATSRDMGFNEKLFF. DNA of the CDR3: TGTGCCACCAGCAGAGATATGGGGTTTAATGAAAAACTGTTTTTT.

V usage is TRBV5-1 and J usage is TRBJ2-2, with TRBD2 identical over 8 bases. Losses at the gene ends were 4 bases for V and 4 bases for J; bases not matched to a gene: 6. The CDR3 consists of 15 residues. Germline values: CDR1 SGHRS, CDR2 YFSETQ. The CDR3 sequence: CASSIGLARTGELFF. The DNA for the CDR3 is TGCGCCAGCAGCATCGGACTAGCTCGCACCGGGGAGCTGTTTTTT.

The chain links TRBV4-3 to TRBJ2-3; 7 bases map to TRBD2. This CDR3 region has 17 residues. Trimming removed 4 bases from V and 2 bases from J; junction bases left unmatched: 12. Germline CDR1 LGHNA, CDR2 YSLEER. The CDR3 DNA reads as TGCGCCAGCAGCCGATGGGGCGGGGGAGGCTACACAGATACGCAGTATTTT. Translating gives CASSRWGGGGYTDTQYF.

This clonotype was seen more than once but under ten times. The chain is built from TRBV4-2 and TRBJ2-1, with 7 nucleotides matching TRBD2. This CDR3 has 16 amino acids. V was pared by 1 base and J by 6 bases, with 9 bases of the junction left unmatched. Germline V gene lookup returns CDR1 LGHNA and CDR2 YNFKEQ. CDR3 residues: CASSQAGTKVANEQFF. The CDR3 DNA sequence: TGTGCCAGCAGCCAAGCCGGGACTAAGGTCGCCAATGAGCAGTTCTTC.

This chain connects TRBV2 to TRBJ2-5; D is uncertain. The germline V and J ends were trimmed by 6 bases and 2 bases, with 7 bases remaining between them. The V gene's germline CDR1 is SNHLY and CDR2 FYNNEI. CDR3 length: 12 residues. CDR3 in amino acids: CASSDLQETQYF. The DNA for the CDR3 is TGTGCCAGCAGCGACCTTCAAGAGACCCAGTACTTC. Using reference TRBV2 and TRBJ2-5 for the parts outside the CDR3, the full variable domain is EPEVTQTPSHQVTQMGQEVILRCVPISNHLYFYWYRQILGQKVEFLVSFYNNEISEKSEIFDDQFSVERPDGSNFTLKIRSTKLEDSAMYFCASSDLQETQYFGPGTRLLVL.

This clonotype appeared many times. The V and J genes are TRBV5-1 and TRBJ2-3, with D uncertain. The CDR3 spans 14 residues. Germline lookup yields CDR1 SGHRS and CDR2 YFSETQ. The V gene lost 4 bases and the J gene lost 3 bases, with 12 bases spanning the gap. The CDR3 nucleotides are TGCGCCAGCAGCCCGGCGGCAGCGACAGATACGCAGTATTTT. This gives the protein CASSPAAATDTQYF.

The V call is TRBV28, the J call TRBJ2-7, with TRBD2 as a possible D gene (6 bases). This CDR3 is 14 amino acids long. Germline lookup yields CDR1 MDHEN and CDR2 SYDVKM. V shed 7 bases and J shed 3 bases, with 16 bases lying between them. CDR3 nucleotides: TGTGCCAGCAATCTCCGGGACTGGAACTACGAGCAGTACTTC. This codes for CASNLRDWNYEQYF.

The rearrangement joins TRBV5-1 to TRBJ1-1; unclear D gene. This CDR3 has 15 amino acids. Germline V gene sequence: CDR1 SGHRS, CDR2 YFSETQ. The ends were cut back, 3 bases at V and 4 bases at J, with 16 bases in the middle. The CDR3 reads CASSSAGGRGTEAFF. The CDR3 DNA reads TGCGCCAGCAGCTCAGCGGGAGGTCGGGGCACTGAAGCTTTCTTT.

This clonotype was detected a few times. This chain uses TRBV7-2 with TRBJ1-6; TRBD1 aligns across 7 bases. The germline V gene has CDR1 SGHTA and CDR2 FQGNSA. V dropped 11 bases and J dropped 9; count of bases not matched to a gene: 10. CDR3 length: 13 residues. CDR3 DNA: TGTGCCGGGAGGGGGCAGGGGGTTTCACCCCTCCACTTT. Its protein product is CAGRGQGVSPLHF.

This clonotype came up a few times. The chain links TRBV27 to TRBJ2-1; TRBD2 agrees at 8 bases. This CDR3 is built from 18 residues. V dropped 3 bases and J dropped 0; count of bases not matched to a gene: 10. Germline values: CDR1 MNHEY, CDR2 SMNVEV (reference sequence). This CDR3 reads CASSFLAAGASSYNEQFF. As DNA, the CDR3 is TGTGCCAGCAGTTTTCTTGCAGCGGGGGCATCCTCCTACAATGAGCAGTTCTTC.

The chain recombines TRBV20-1 with TRBJ1-2; D is ambiguous. Trimming pared 6 bases from V and 8 bases from J, leaving 19 bases between. The CDR3 loop spans 13 amino acids. Germline loops: CDR1 DFQATT, CDR2 SNEGSKA (reference sequence). The CDR3 loop reads CSALHRTLLGYTF. The CDR3 coding sequence is TGCAGTGCCCTCCATCGGACGCTTTTGGGCTACACCTTC.

This clonotype was seen ten or more times. The J gene is TRBJ2-2, the V gene TRBV5-5; D not resolved. This CDR3 has 14 residues. Trimming took 2 bases from V and 0 from J, leaving 5 bases between them. Germline CDR1 SGHKS, CDR2 YYEKEE (reference sequence). The CDR3, as DNA: TGTGCCAGCAGCTTCGGCCCGAACACCGGGGAGCTGTTTTTT. As protein: CASSFGPNTGELFF.

The V gene is TRBV27, the J gene TRBJ2-2, with TRBD2 as a possible D gene (6 bases). Per germline, CDR1 MNHEY and CDR2 SMNVEV (reference sequence). The CDR3 runs 15 residues. The V end lost 3 bases, the J end lost 4 bases, and 12 bases lay between the germline ends. The CDR3 region has the DNA TGTGCCAGCAGTTTCGGGGGTCGGGGCACCGGGGAGCTGTTTTTT. The encoded protein is CASSFGGRGTGELFF.